This TCR beta chain stems from a study of regulatory T cells in long-lasting Graves disease. Sample time point: newly diagnosed GD, antithyroid drugs for less than 3 months. PBMC RNA was the source of the TCR library. The V end was cut by 5 bases, the J end by 7 bases, with 11 bases between. This CDR3 contains 12 residues. In germline, CDR1 is SNHLY, CDR2 FYNNEI. This clonotype appeared a few times. TCR beta libraries were built with iRepertoire HTBI primers and Arm-PCR of CDR3 regions. Using its own MiXCR run on the multiplex PCR reads, TCRdb lists one record per CDR3 protein. The sample has 370,000 or so distinct CDR3 sequences; around 15% are singletons. This sample was shared with a second study, whose subject was T cells in Graves' hyperthyroidism and ophthalmopathy. This second study notes: Diagnostic assessment was based on clinical symptoms, serum thyroxine and TRAb, thyroid ultrasound and orbital computed tomography.

This receptor was taken from a young woman with Graves disease. Sequenced here: peripheral blood mononuclear cells (PBMCs), sampled at new diagnosis, from a patient treated with antithyroid drugs. This chain links TRBV2 with TRBJ1-1, with D tentatively TRBD1 (5 bases). The DNA of the CDR3 is TGTGCCAGCAGTAAGAACAGGATTGAAGCTTTCTTT. This translates into CASSKNRIEAFF.